These T cell receptor beta chains were read from a single sample in a study of radiotherapy plus CTLA-4 blockade in lung cancer. Profiling relied on immunoSEQ multiplex PCR, and the TCRdb table lists in-frame clones only, not all of them. Among roughly 1,600 clones, roughly 90% were seen once, and the ten largest hold about 5.1%. This specimen consisted of tumor tissue, obtained from a patient treated with radiotherapy plus ipilimumab. The receptor source for this set is a human donor with non-small cell lung cancer who had a complete response to radiotherapy plus ipilimumab. The CDR3 runs from the conserved cysteine through the conserved F or W. The D gene is left open where the match is weak. Size tells how often a clone was seen (once, few, many) or the class of an expanded clone, and some rows leave it out.

j_call,clone_size,v_call,d_call,cdr3_length,cdr3_nt,cdr3_aa
TRBJ2-3,NA,TRBV5-1,NA,13,TGCGCCAGCAGCTTGGTAATGGTGGATACGCAGTATTTT,CASSLVMVDTQYF
TRBJ1-5,NA,TRBV19,NA,13,TGTGCCGACGGGACATATAGCAATCAGCCCCAGCATTTT,CADGTYSNQPQHF
TRBJ2-5,NA,TRBV25-1,NA,11,TGTGCCAGCAGTGGCGAAGAGACCCAGTACTTC,CASSGEETQYF
TRBJ1-3,NA,TRBV6-6,NA,16,TGTGCCAGCAGTTACCCCGCAGGGTCCTCTGGAAACACCATATATTTT,CASSYPAGSSGNTIYF
TRBJ1-2,NA,TRBV12-5,NA,12,TGTGCTAGTGCCAATTCTAACTATGGCTACACCTTC,CASANSNYGYTF
TRBJ1-6,few,TRBV27,NA,14,TGTGCCAGCAGTTTTCGAACAGATAATTCACCCCTCCACTTT,CASSFRTDNSPLHF
TRBJ1-2,NA,TRBV14,NA,13,TGTGCCAGCAGCCAAGATAGACTTTACGGCTACACCTTC,CASSQDRLYGYTF
TRBJ1-1,NA,TRBV6-6,NA,16,TGTGCCAGCAGTTACTCCTCAGGGGCGAGGAACACTGAAGCTTTCTTT,CASSYSSGARNTEAFF
TRBJ2-3,NA,TRBV30,NA,13,TGTGCCGGCAGGGGTCCTCCTGGAGATACGCAGTATTTT,CAGRGPPGDTQYF
TRBJ2-1,NA,TRBV7-9,NA,12,TGTGCCAGCAGCTTCGGGACTGCTGAGCAGTTCTTC,CASSFGTAEQFF
TRBJ1-4,NA,TRBV5-1,TRBD1,15,TGCGCCAGCGCGTCCACGGGACAGTTAAATGAAAAACTGTTTTTT,CASASTGQLNEKLFF
TRBJ2-5,NA,TRBV5-1,TRBD2,14,TGCGCCAGCAGCGCGACTAGCGGGAAAGAGACCCAGTACTTC,CASSATSGKETQYF
TRBJ1-1,NA,TRBV29-1,TRBD1,12,TGCAGCGTGGACAGGGAGGACACTGAAGCTTTCTTT,CSVDREDTEAFF
TRBJ1-2,NA,TRBV11-2,TRBD1,13,TGTGCCAACAGCTTACGACAGGGCTATGGCTACACCTTC,CANSLRQGYGYTF
TRBJ2-1,NA,TRBV7-2,NA,16,TGTGCCAGCAGCCCTCCTGGGGGTCTTTCATCCAATGAGCAGTTCTTC,CASSPPGGLSSNEQFF
TRBJ2-1,NA,TRBV5-1,TRBD2,15,TGCGCCAGCAGAGTAGCGGGAGGGCCGGAAAATGAGCAGTTCTTC,CASRVAGGPENEQFF
TRBJ2-7,NA,TRBV20-1,NA,11,TGCAGTGCTCGGACGACCTACGAGCAGTACTTC,CSARTTYEQYF
TRBJ2-3,NA,TRBV10-1,NA,15,TGCGCCAGCAGTGTGGGGGGGAGGGGGAGCGGTACGCAGTATTTT,CASSVGGRGSGTQYF
TRBJ2-7,NA,TRBV7-9,NA,15,TGTGCCAGCAGCTTTGTGAGTGGCAAACTCTACGAGCAGTACTTC,CASSFVSGKLYEQYF
TRBJ1-6,NA,TRBV9,NA,13,TGTGCCAGCAGCGTATTGGGGAAAGCACCCCTCCACTTT,CASSVLGKAPLHF
TRBJ2-4,NA,TRBV5-4,TRBD2,16,TGTGCCAGCAGCTTGCGGCTAGCGGGGGTCAAAAACATTCAGTACTTC,CASSLRLAGVKNIQYF
TRBJ2-5,NA,TRBV18,NA,13,TGTGCCAGCTCACCTCAGAGAGGGGAGACCCAGTACTTC,CASSPQRGETQYF
TRBJ1-5,NA,TRBV19,NA,16,TGTGCCAGTAGCCCGGGACATAGGTCCGGTAATCAGCCCCAGCATTTT,CASSPGHRSGNQPQHF
TRBJ1-2,NA,TRBV20-1,NA,11,TGCAGTGCTAACAGGGAGGGCGGCTACACCTTC,CSANREGGYTF
TRBJ1-1,NA,TRBV7-6,NA,15,TGTGCCAGCAGCTTAGCTGCAGGACTAAACACTGAAGCTTTCTTT,CASSLAAGLNTEAFF
TRBJ2-3,once,TRBV4-3,NA,15,TGCGCCAGCAGCCAAGAGATTGGGGGCACAGATACGCAGTATTTT,CASSQEIGGTDTQYF
TRBJ1-2,NA,TRBV18,TRBD1,15,TGTGCCAGCTCACCGGGACAGTCCTCTAACTATGGCTACACCTTC,CASSPGQSSNYGYTF
TRBJ2-3,NA,TRBV19,TRBD1,15,TGTGCCAGTAGTCGATCAGGGGGCAGCACAGATACGCAGTATTTT,CASSRSGGSTDTQYF
TRBJ2-5,NA,TRBV11-3,TRBD2,15,TGTGCCAGCAGCACGACTAGCGGGGGGATCGGGACCCAGTACTTC,CASSTTSGGIGTQYF
TRBJ1-1,NA,TRBV2,NA,14,TGTGCCTGCCCGAGGGAGGGCCGTGGGTCTGAAGCTTTCTTT,CACPREGRGSEAFF
TRBJ1-5,NA,TRBV19,TRBD1,14,TGTGCCAGTACCCCGGGACAGGGGGTTGCGCCCCAGCATTTT,CASTPGQGVAPQHF
TRBJ1-4,once,TRBV9,NA,14,TGTGCCAGCAGCCAGACAGCCACTAATGAAAAACTGTTTTTT,CASSQTATNEKLFF
TRBJ1-1,once,TRBV7-2,NA,12,TGTGCCAGCAGCTTGGACAGTTATGAAGCTTTCTTT,CASSLDSYEAFF